The 14 T cell receptor beta chains below all came from one sample that was sequenced in a study of T cell responses to AZD1222 COVID-19 vaccine. Measured with immunoSEQ multiplex PCR; TCRdb has only the in-frame clones, and not every one. Counted here are roughly 85,000 clones, roughly 86% occurring once; the ten biggest clones make up roughly 5%. The sequenced sample was peripheral blood, obtained on day 0 of MenACWY control vaccination. Receptors were obtained from an adult in good health.

The chain uses TRBV12-3 or TRBV12-4 and TRBJ2-1; TRBD1 or TRBD2 may be the D gene (5 bases each). The CDR3 runs to 13 residues. With 3 bases removed from V and 4 bases from J, the gap between germline ends came to 7 bases. Here the CDR3 reads CASSFGAYNEQFF. The CDR3 nucleotides read TGTGCCAGCAGTTTCGGGGCTTACAATGAGCAGTTCTTC.

As concerns this clone: This specimen includes other DNA sequences encoding the same CDR3. The CDR3 sequence is CASSLSSYEQYF. The CDR3 DNA is TGTGCCAGCAGTCTCAGCTCCTACGAGCAGTACTTC. The V call is TRBV6-2 or TRBV6-3, the J call TRBJ2-7; D not resolved. The CDR3 consists of 12 residues. The V end lost 5 bases, the J end lost 0 bases, and 5 bases lay between the germline ends. Per the germline V gene, CDR1 is MNHEY and CDR2 is SVGEGT.

The rearrangement uses TRBV20-1 and TRBJ1-5, with D unresolved. The germline V gene has CDR1 DFQATT and CDR2 SNEGSKA (reference sequence). This CDR3 spans 11 amino acids. V was shortened by 7 bases and J by 4 bases, with 8 bases between the two germline ends. CDR3 sequence: CSVAGNQPQHF. Written as DNA, the CDR3 is TGCAGTGTGGCGGGGAATCAGCCCCAGCATTTT.

DNA for the CDR3: TGTGCCTGGAGGAGGGGGACAGGGATCGACGAGCAGTACTTC. It translates to CAWRRGTGIDEQYF. This chain joins TRBV30 and TRBJ2-7; 9 bases are a match to TRBD1. Germline trimming cut 3 bases from V and 5 bases from J; bases unmatched to any gene: 8. CDR1 is GTSNPN and CDR2 is SVGIG in the germline V gene (reference sequence). The CDR3 totals 14 residues.

This clone has more than one count but fewer than ten. The chain has TRBV27 and TRBJ2-1; the match to TRBD1 covers 8 bases. After removal of 6 bases from V and 10 bases from J, the junction contained 5 bases not matched to a gene. In germline, CDR1 is MNHEY, CDR2 SMNVEV (reference sequence). The CDR3 covers 12 residues. The CDR3 protein is CASSNRDREQFF. The CDR3 DNA follows: TGTGCCAGCAGCAACCGGGACAGGGAGCAGTTCTTC.

V usage is TRBV3-1 (or the pseudogene TRBV3-2) and J usage is TRBJ1-1, with D possibly matching TRBD1 (6 bases). V lost 6 bases, J lost 7 bases, and 12 bases lay in between. Germline V gene lookup returns CDR1 LGHDT and CDR2 YNNKEL (reference sequence). This CDR3 spans 12 amino acids. CDR3 bases: TGTGCCAGCAGTTATACAGGGTTTGAAGCTTTCTTT. Protein: CASSYTGFEAFF.

This sequence joins TRBV30 and TRBJ2-5; D gene ambiguous. The V gene lost 2 bases and the J gene lost 5 bases, with 9 bases spanning the gap. The CDR3 sequence is 12 residues long. Per germline, CDR1 GTSNPN and CDR2 SVGIG (reference sequence). The CDR3 region has the DNA TGTGCCTGGAGTTCCCTGGGGGAGACCCAGTACTTC. Encoded protein: CAWSSLGETQYF.

This clone was picked up one time. This rearrangement joins TRBV5-8 to TRBJ1-6; no clear D gene. V shed 0 bases and J shed 0 bases, with 1 base lying between them. Germline loops: CDR1 SGHTS, CDR2 YDEGEE. The CDR3 sequence is 14 residues long. CDR3 residues: CASSLGSYNSPLHF. In DNA, the CDR3 is TGTGCCAGCAGCTTGGGCTCCTATAATTCACCCCTCCACTTT.

This clone was detected once. The J gene is TRBJ1-1, the V gene TRBV4-3, with a possible D match to TRBD1 (6 bases). Germline V gives CDR1 LGHNA, CDR2 YSLEER. The ends were cut back, 0 bases at V and 5 bases at J, with 13 bases in the middle. The CDR3 covers 15 residues. The CDR3 sequence: CASSQDAGAGTEAFF. DNA for the CDR3: TGCGCCAGCAGCCAAGATGCAGGGGCAGGTACTGAAGCTTTCTTT.

The rearrangement joins TRBV29-1 to TRBJ2-2; 13 bases are a match to TRBD2. This CDR3 contains 16 residues. Germline CDR1 reads SQVTM; CDR2 reads ANQGSEA. V was pared by 1 base and J by 3 bases, with 2 bases of the junction left unmatched. CDR3 nucleotide sequence: TGCAGCGTTGAAGGACTAGCGGGGGGTGACACCGGGGAGCTGTTTTTT. Translating gives CSVEGLAGGDTGELFF.

The rearrangement uses TRBV2 and TRBJ1-1; 9 positions agree with TRBD1. The CDR3 is 14 amino acids. V dropped 7 bases and J dropped 0; count of bases not matched to a gene: 3. Looked up from germline, CDR1 is SNHLY and CDR2 is FYNNEI. The CDR3 loop is CASTDRGMNTEAFF. CDR3 sequence (DNA): TGTGCCAGCACCGACAGGGGGATGAACACTGAAGCTTTCTTT.

The genes are TRBV10-1 and TRBJ1-5; D unresolved. The ends were cut back, 0 bases at V and 6 bases at J, with 12 bases in the middle. This CDR3 contains 15 residues. Germline assignment: CDR1 WNHNN and CDR2 SYGVQD (reference sequence). CDR3 nucleotides: TGCGCCAGCAGTGAGTCGAGGGCGCCGGGTCAGCCCCAGCATTTT. The encoded protein is CASSESRAPGQPQHF.

This chain links TRBV5-8 with TRBJ2-7; 9 bases map to TRBD1. The CDR3 extends over 15 amino acids. The germline gives CDR1 SGHTS, CDR2 YDEGEE. The J segment lost 6 bases and the V segment lost 0 bases, leaving 7 bases of the junction unmatched. CDR3 nucleotide sequence: TGTGCCAGCAGCTTGGCCGGGACAGGGCGCCTCGAGCAGTACTTC. Translating gives CASSLAGTGRLEQYF.

This clone was observed once. The rearrangement joins TRBV6-5 to TRBJ1-2; D call uncertain. The germline gives CDR1 MNHEY, CDR2 SVGAGI. V lost 6 bases to trimming and J lost 4 bases, with 15 bases between them. CDR3 length: 14 residues. The CDR3 here is CASSPLTGSYGYTF. In nucleotides, the CDR3 is TGTGCCAGCAGCCCCTTGACGGGAAGCTATGGCTACACCTTC.